There are many counts of the clone carrying this T cell receptor (beta chain). The target antigen is unknown. This specimen comes from a study of identical twins. Study-wide points: Fewer insertions characterized abundant cord blood beta clonotypes, whereas memory repertoires showed none. Models underpredicted monozygotic twin sharing of out-of-frame TCR alpha.

TCRdb independently ran MiXCR on the 5' RACE reads; one entry per CDR3 protein. The data contain under 1 million distinct CDR3 sequences, 9% to 15% of them singletons. Everyone who gave samples was a healthy Caucasian. The data were also submitted as part of a second study, on yellow fever vaccine responses in identical twins.

Sequenced material: PBMCs. The receptor was derived from a woman between 18 and 30 years old in good health.

The CDR3 here is CSYSDSDNYGYTF. CDR3 in DNA: TGCAGCTATTCGGACAGCGACAACTATGGCTACACCTTC. This chain uses TRBV20-1 with TRBJ1-2, with a possible D match to TRBD1 (6 bases). Germline loops: CDR1 DFQATT, CDR2 SNEGSKA (reference sequence). The length of the CDR3 is 13 residues.